Presented here are 8 T cell receptor beta chains from one specimen sequenced in a study of blood T cell repertoires in COVID-19. The data were produced by immunoSEQ multiplex PCR, yet TCRdb's version contains in-frame clones alone and is incomplete. Of roughly 170,000 clones detected, about four fifths appear once; the ten largest clones hold approximately 12%. The specimen sequenced was PBMCs or T cells enriched from blood (not recorded which). The receptors shown here come from a man aged 45-65 years who had recovered from COVID-19.

V gene TRBV11-2 combines with J gene TRBJ2-7, with 8 bases fitting TRBD2. J lost 6 bases, V lost 5 bases, and 12 bases had no gene match. The CDR3 is 15 amino acids. Germline V gives CDR1 SGHAT, CDR2 FQNNGV. The DNA for the CDR3 is TGTGCCAGCAGCCATTTTGCGGGGGGCCCTCCCGAGCAGTACTTC. It encodes CASSHFAGGPPEQYF. Drawing the rest from reference TRBV11-2 and TRBJ2-7, the complete variable domain is EAGVAQSPRYKIIEKRQSVAFWCNPISGHATLYWYQQILGQGPKLLIQFQNNGVVDDSQLPKDRFSAERLKGVDSTLKIQPAKLEDSAVYLCASSHFAGGPPEQYFGPGTRLTVT.

The chain links TRBV28 to TRBJ1-5; the D is unclear. Per germline, CDR1 MDHEN and CDR2 SYDVKM. The CDR3 is 13 amino acids. The ends were cut back, 6 bases at V and 7 bases at J, with 13 bases in the middle. CDR3 loop: CASRQLNLQPQHF. CDR3 in DNA: TGTGCCAGCAGGCAATTGAACCTACAGCCCCAGCATTTT.

This chain links TRBV2 with TRBJ1-3; D is possibly TRBD1 (5 bases). This CDR3 is built from 14 residues. Germline lookup yields CDR1 SNHLY and CDR2 FYNNEI. V was pared by 8 bases and J by 4 bases, with 15 bases between. CDR3 in DNA: TGTGCCAGCCTCAAGGAGGGGCCGGGAAACACCATATATTTT. Translating it yields CASLKEGPGNTIYF.

The rearrangement joins TRBV5-1 to TRBJ2-1; 8 positions agree with TRBD2. The CDR3 has 15 residues. The V and J ends lost 4 bases and 8 bases, in that order; junction bases with no gene match: 11. CDR1 is SGHRS, CDR2 YFSETQ, per germline. CDR3 in DNA: TGCGCCAGCAGCCCGAGGGGCGGGGGGTTCGATGAGCAGTTCTTC. As protein: CASSPRGGGFDEQFF.

This chain joins TRBV7-2 and TRBJ1-2, with a tentative D call TRBD1 (5 bases). V gave up 1 base and J gave up 5 bases, with 14 bases separating them. Germline CDR1 SGHTA, CDR2 FQGNSA. The length of the CDR3 is 15 residues. The CDR3 DNA reads as TGTGCCAGCAGCTTAGAGGTGGATCGGGGGTATGGCTACACCTTC. Translation: CASSLEVDRGYGYTF.

This clone appeared a few times. The chain carries TRBV11-2 and TRBJ1-2; 9 positions agree with TRBD1. Trimming took 6 bases from V and 6 from J; bases not matched to a gene: 11. This CDR3 is 15 amino acids long. Germline lookup yields CDR1 SGHAT and CDR2 FQNNGV. Written as DNA, the CDR3 is TGTGCCAGCAGGGACAGGGGTAATAGTGGGGATGGCTACACCTTC. This gives the protein CASRDRGNSGDGYTF.

The J gene is TRBJ1-1, the V gene TRBV7-8, with TRBD1 identical over 10 bases. CDR1 and CDR2 (germline): SGHVS, FQNEAQ. The CDR3 totals 13 residues. V was clipped by 6 bases and J by 9 bases; unmatched bases: 7. Here the CDR3 reads CASRPEGQGKAFF. In DNA, the CDR3 is TGTGCCAGCAGGCCCGAGGGACAGGGGAAAGCTTTCTTT.

V is TRBV18 and J is TRBJ2-3; 8 bases align to TRBD1. Germline V gene lookup returns CDR1 KGHSH and CDR2 LQKENI. J lost 0 bases, V lost 4 bases, and 3 bases had no gene match. The CDR3 sequence is 15 residues long. The CDR3 region has the DNA TGTGCCAGCTCACTACGACAGGGGAGCACAGATACGCAGTATTTT. Residues: CASSLRQGSTDTQYF.